Presented here are 10 T cell receptor beta chains from one specimen sequenced in a study of identical twins. TCRdb analysed the 5' RACE reads with MiXCR anew, one entry per CDR3 protein. The data show about 900,000 distinct CDR3 sequences, around 12% seen once. These data were also filed under a second study, of yellow fever vaccine responses in identical twins.

Sequences were obtained from PBMCs. These receptor sequences come from a woman under 30 in good health.

This clonotype was found a few times. The chain couples TRBV7-8 to TRBJ2-5, with TRBD2 matching over 11 bases. The CDR3 spans 18 residues. The junction had 9 bases not matched to a gene; V was cut back by 1 base and J by 2 bases. CDR1 is SGHVS, CDR2 FQNEAQ, per germline. CDR3 coding DNA: TGTGCCAGCAGCTTAGTCACTAGCGGGGGATGGAGACAAGAGACCCAGTACTTC. Translation: CASSLVTSGGWRQETQYF.

This clonotype was seen a handful of times. This rearrangement joins TRBV28 to TRBJ2-5; 9 nucleotides match TRBD1. CDR1 is MDHEN, CDR2 SYDVKM, per germline. The CDR3 length is 15 residues. Losses at the gene ends were 5 bases for V and 2 bases for J; bases not matched to a gene: 6. CDR3 DNA sequence: TGTGCCAGCAGTGGGACAGGGACAGGTCAAGAGACCCAGTACTTC. It yields the protein CASSGTGTGQETQYF.

This clonotype was recorded a few times. V usage is TRBV18 and J usage is TRBJ1-2; no clear D gene. CDR1 is KGHSH, CDR2 LQKENI, per germline. V was pared by 6 bases and J by 3 bases, with 14 bases between. The CDR3 sequence is 14 residues long. The chain's CDR3 is CASSRTGEDYGYTF. The CDR3 coding sequence is TGTGCCAGCTCGCGGACCGGGGAGGACTATGGCTACACCTTC.

This clonotype was recorded a few times. The chain recombines TRBV5-4 with TRBJ2-3; D uncertain. The CDR3 is made up of 16 amino acids. Trimming stripped 0 bases from V and 2 bases from J, with 13 bases between. CDR1 is SGHNT and CDR2 is YYREEE in the germline V gene (reference sequence). The CDR3 loop reads CASSLASGGNTDTQYF. The CDR3 nucleotides are TGTGCCAGCAGCTTGGCTTCAGGCGGCAACACAGATACGCAGTATTTT. The variable domain in full, with the rest retrieved from reference TRBV5-4 and TRBJ2-3, is ETGVTQSPTHLIKTRGQQVTLRCSSQSGHNTVSWYQQALGQGPQFIFQYYREEENGRGNFPPRFSGLQFPNYSSELNVNALELDDSALYLCASSLASGGNTDTQYFGPGTRLTVL.

The chain combines TRBV28 with TRBJ2-3, with a tentative D call TRBD2 (5 bases). With 2 bases removed from V and 1 base from J, the gap between germline ends came to 16 bases. The CDR3 is 17 amino acids. CDR1 is MDHEN, CDR2 SYDVKM, per germline. The CDR3 region is CASSLPLALEGTDTQYF. The CDR3 nucleotides are TGTGCCAGCAGTTTACCGCTAGCACTAGAGGGCACAGATACGCAGTATTTT.

The genes are TRBV14 and TRBJ2-7, with TRBD1 matching 10 bases. The CDR3 sequence is 13 residues long. In germline, CDR1 is SGHDN, CDR2 FVKESK. The V and J ends lost 5 bases and 6 bases, in that order; junction bases with no gene match: 4. In DNA form, the CDR3 reads TGTGCCAGCAGCGAGACAGGGGGCGGCGAGCAGTACGTC. Protein: CASSETGGGEQYV.

This clonotype was counted many times. CDR3 DNA: TGTGCCAGCAGTTACCAGTACAATGAGCAGTTCTTC. Its translation is CASSYQYNEQFF. This chain uses TRBV28 with TRBJ2-1; D remains unclear. Trimming left V 4 bases short and J 4 bases short, with 5 bases between. The CDR3 contains 12 residues. Germline V gene lookup returns CDR1 MDHEN and CDR2 SYDVKM.

This clonotype was seen a few times. CDR3 bases: TGTGCCAGCAGTTTAGCGGCCCGGCGAGGCAATGAGCAGTTCTTC. This encodes CASSLAARRGNEQFF. The chain has TRBV12-3 or TRBV12-4 and TRBJ2-1; no firm D call. Trimming left V 0 bases short and J 6 bases short, with 12 bases between. The CDR3 has 15 amino acids.

In this sample, this clonotype turned up many times. V gene TRBV12-3 or TRBV12-4 combines with J gene TRBJ1-5; D is undetermined. V lost 3 bases and J lost 4, with 7 bases in between. The CDR3 runs to 13 residues. The CDR3: CASSFRGNQPQHF. The CDR3 DNA reads as TGTGCCAGCAGTTTTCGGGGTAATCAGCCCCAGCATTTT.

In this sample, this clonotype turned up a few times. This chain joins TRBV20-1 and TRBJ2-5; the D is unclear. The germline V gene encodes CDR1 DFQATT and CDR2 SNEGSKA (reference sequence). This CDR3 has 13 residues. The V and J ends lost 3 bases and 5 bases respectively, with 13 bases between them. In DNA, the CDR3 is TGCAGTGCTAGGCCCCGGGTACGGGAGACCCAGTACTTC. Translating gives CSARPRVRETQYF.